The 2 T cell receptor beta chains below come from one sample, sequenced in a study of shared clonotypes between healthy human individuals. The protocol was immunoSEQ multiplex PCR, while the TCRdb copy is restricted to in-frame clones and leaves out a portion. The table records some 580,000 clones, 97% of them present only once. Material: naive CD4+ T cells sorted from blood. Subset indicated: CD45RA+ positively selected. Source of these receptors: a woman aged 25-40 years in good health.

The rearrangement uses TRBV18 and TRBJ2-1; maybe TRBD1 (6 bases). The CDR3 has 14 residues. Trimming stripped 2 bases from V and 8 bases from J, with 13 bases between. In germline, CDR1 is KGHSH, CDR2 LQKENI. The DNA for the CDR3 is TGTGCCAGCTCACCAGGGACATCAGGGGATGAGCAGTTCTTC. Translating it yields CASSPGTSGDEQFF. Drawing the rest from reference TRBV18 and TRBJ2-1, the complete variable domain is NAGVMQNPRHLVRRRGQEARLRCSPMKGHSHVYWYRQLPEEGLKFMVYLQKENIIDESGMPKERFSAEFPKEGPSILRIQQVVRGDSAAYFCASSPGTSGDEQFFGPGTRLTVL.

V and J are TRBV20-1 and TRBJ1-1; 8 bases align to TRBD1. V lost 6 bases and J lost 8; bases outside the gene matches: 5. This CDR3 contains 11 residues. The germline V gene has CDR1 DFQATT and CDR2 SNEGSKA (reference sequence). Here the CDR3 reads CSARDRPEAFF. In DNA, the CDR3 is TGCAGTGCCAGGGACAGGCCCGAAGCTTTCTTT.